This section outlines one T cell receptor beta chain sequence together with its context. This sample stems from a study of blood T cell repertoires in COVID-19. In the study overall: Researchers got acute and convalescent COVID-19 samples from the United States, Italy and Spain. T cells, B-cell-depleted T cells, or PBMCs supplied cDNA or gDNA.

Germline trimming cut 4 bases from V and 6 bases from J; bases unmatched to any gene: 7. CDR3 length: 16 residues. CDR1 and CDR2 from the germline V gene are MNHNY and SVGAGI (reference sequence). Authors' methods: Estimation of nucleated cell counts was performed using reference gene primer amplification. Assay: immunoSEQ multiplex PCR; the TCRdb copy retains only in-frame clones and omits some. V and J calls and clone size come straight from that table; D and trimming were deduced from the DNA. Of 250,000 to 300,000 clones in the sample, roughly 87% were seen once. The J gene is TRBJ1-5, the V gene TRBV6-6, with 12 nucleotides matching TRBD1. This TCR was recovered from a woman younger than 45 with acute or convalescent COVID-19. Specimen: peripheral blood. DNA for the CDR3: TGTGCCAGCAGTTCCGGGACAGGGGGCGGGAGTCAGCCCCAGCATTTT. It is translated as CASSSGTGGGSQPQHF.